Listed here is a single T cell receptor (beta chain). Assay: immunoSEQ multiplex PCR; the TCRdb copy retains only in-frame clones and omits some. The sample records 75,000 to 85,000 clones, 90% to 95% being singletons. The sample comes from a study of T cell changes during pregnancy in multiple sclerosis. CDR1 and CDR2 from the germline V gene are MNHNS and SASEGT. There are 13 residues in the CDR3. V dropped 7 bases and J dropped 2; count of bases not matched to a gene: 3. The chain links TRBV6-1 to TRBJ2-7; 9 nucleotides line up with TRBD2. Material: peripheral blood, obtained in the second trimester of pregnancy. The receptor comes from a female donor with multiple sclerosis, enrolled in a pregnancy study. The CDR3 is CASKRGATYEQYF. CDR3 in DNA: TGTGCCAGCAAGCGGGGGGCCACCTACGAGCAGTACTTC.